The 8 T cell receptor beta chains in this list originate from one sample, sequenced in a study of blood T cell repertoires in COVID-19. Sequencing used immunoSEQ multiplex PCR; TCRdb keeps in-frame clones, though not all of them. The data show fewer than 150,000 clones, about nine tenths seen once. Sequenced: peripheral blood. Receptor source: a middle-aged man with active or convalescent COVID-19.

This rearrangement joins TRBV3-1 (or the pseudogene TRBV3-2) to TRBJ2-1; TRBD2 aligns across 10 bases. Germline values: CDR1 LGHDT, CDR2 YNNKEL (reference sequence). This CDR3 is 15 amino acids long. Trimming removed 1 base from V and 8 bases from J; junction bases left unmatched: 5. As DNA, the CDR3 is TGTGCCAGCAGCCAAGCTAGCGGGAGTGGGCATGAGCAGTTCTTC. It encodes CASSQASGSGHEQFF.

The chain couples TRBV19 to TRBJ1-1; TRBD1 might be the D (5 bases). CDR3 length: 13 amino acids. V lost 4 bases to trimming and J lost 1 base, with 7 bases between them. Germline V gene sequence: CDR1 LNHDA, CDR2 SQIVND (reference sequence). In DNA, the CDR3 is TGTGCCAGTAGTACCGACAGGAACACTGAAGCTTTCTTT. This sequence encodes CASSTDRNTEAFF.

This clone was observed a single time. The chain uses TRBV5-4 and TRBJ1-1; TRBD1 aligns across 7 bases. CDR1 is SGHNT and CDR2 is YYREEE in the germline V gene (reference sequence). The CDR3 length is 15 residues. The junction had 9 bases not matched to a gene; V was cut back by 2 bases and J by 5 bases. CDR3 nucleotides: TGTGCCAGCAGCTTTGGTGGGCAGGGGGATACTGAAGCTTTCTTT. Amino acid sequence: CASSFGGQGDTEAFF.

This CDR3 reads CASSTRQGSTDTQYF. In DNA form, the CDR3 reads TGTGCCAGTAGTACCAGACAGGGAAGCACAGATACGCAGTATTTT. The genes are TRBV19 and TRBJ2-3; 7 bases align to TRBD1. The CDR3 loop spans 15 amino acids. Trimming took 4 bases from V and 0 from J; bases not matched to a gene: 4. Germline V gene data show CDR1 as LNHDA and CDR2 as SQIVND (reference sequence). The full variable domain, rest sourced from reference TRBV19 and TRBJ2-3, is DGGITQSPKYLFRKEGQNVTLSCEQNLNHDAMYWYRQDPGQGLRLIYYSQIVNDFQKGDIAEGYSVSREKKESFPLTVTSAQKNPTAFYLCASSTRQGSTDTQYFGPGTRLTVL.

V usage is TRBV15 and J usage is TRBJ2-5; possible D gene TRBD1, 5 bases. Trimming left V 0 bases short and J 1 base short, with 9 bases between. CDR1 is LNHNV, CDR2 YYDKDF, per germline (reference sequence). The CDR3 is 15 amino acids. Written as DNA, the CDR3 is TGTGCCACCAGCAGAGATATTACAGGCCAAGAGACCCAGTACTTC. The encoded protein is CATSRDITGQETQYF.

The chain links TRBV29-1 to TRBJ2-7; 11 nucleotides line up with TRBD2. Germline CDR1 is SQVTM and CDR2 is ANQGSEA. V was pared by 4 bases and J by 2 bases, with 13 bases of the junction left unmatched. The CDR3 covers 17 residues. In nucleotides, the CDR3 is TGCAGCGTTGCCGGGCTAGCGGGAGGAGGGGGGGCCTACGAGCAGTACTTC. This encodes CSVAGLAGGGGAYEQYF.

The chain carries TRBV19 and TRBJ2-7; a possible D gene is TRBD2 (6 bases). The CDR3 loop spans 15 amino acids. Trimming pared 6 bases from V and 6 bases from J, leaving 21 bases between. The V gene's germline CDR1 is LNHDA and CDR2 SQIVND (reference sequence). The CDR3 coding sequence is TGTGCCAGTAGCAGTCTCTTGGGGGGTCCCTCCGAGCAGTACTTC. Translating it yields CASSSLLGGPSEQYF. Combining the CDR3 with reference TRBV19 and TRBJ2-7 gives the whole variable domain DGGITQSPKYLFRKEGQNVTLSCEQNLNHDAMYWYRQDPGQGLRLIYYSQIVNDFQKGDIAEGYSVSREKKESFPLTVTSAQKNPTAFYLCASSSLLGGPSEQYFGPGTRLTVT.

This sequence joins TRBV28 and TRBJ2-5; maybe TRBD1 (5 bases). The germline gives CDR1 MDHEN, CDR2 SYDVKM. CDR3 length: 13 amino acids. The V gene lost 8 bases and the J gene lost 0 bases, with 10 bases spanning the gap. The CDR3 nucleotides read TGTGCCAGCGCGGACACAAACCAAGAGACCCAGTACTTC. Translation: CASADTNQETQYF.